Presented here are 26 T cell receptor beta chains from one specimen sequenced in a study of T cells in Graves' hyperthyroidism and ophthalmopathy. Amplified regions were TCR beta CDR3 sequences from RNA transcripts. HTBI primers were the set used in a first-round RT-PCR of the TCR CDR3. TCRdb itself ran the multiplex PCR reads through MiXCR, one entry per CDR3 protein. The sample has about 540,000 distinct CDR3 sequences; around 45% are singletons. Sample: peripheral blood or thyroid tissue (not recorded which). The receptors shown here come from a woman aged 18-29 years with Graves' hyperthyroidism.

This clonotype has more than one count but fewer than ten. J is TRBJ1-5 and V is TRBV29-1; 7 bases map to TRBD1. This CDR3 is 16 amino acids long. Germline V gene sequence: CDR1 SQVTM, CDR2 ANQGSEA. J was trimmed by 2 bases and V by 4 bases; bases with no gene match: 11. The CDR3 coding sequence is TGCAGCGTTGGGCGGGACAGTGTATTCGGCAATCAGCCCCAGCATTTT. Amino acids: CSVGRDSVFGNQPQHF.

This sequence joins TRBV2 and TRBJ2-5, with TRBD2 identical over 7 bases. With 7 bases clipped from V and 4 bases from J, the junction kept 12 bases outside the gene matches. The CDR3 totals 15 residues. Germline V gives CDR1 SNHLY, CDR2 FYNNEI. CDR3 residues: CASTRTTSRGETQYF. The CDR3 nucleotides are TGTGCCAGCACCCGAACGACTAGCCGAGGAGAGACCCAGTACTTC.

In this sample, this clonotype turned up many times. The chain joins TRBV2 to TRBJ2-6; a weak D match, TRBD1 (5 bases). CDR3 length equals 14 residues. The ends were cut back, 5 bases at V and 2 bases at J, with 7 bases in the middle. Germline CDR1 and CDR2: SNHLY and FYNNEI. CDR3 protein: CASSIRAGANVLTF. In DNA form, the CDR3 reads TGTGCCAGCAGTATCAGGGCTGGGGCCAACGTCCTGACTTTC.

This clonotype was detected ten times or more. CDR3 amino acids: CSAREGSGTLGEQYF. DNA for the CDR3: TGCAGTGCTAGAGAAGGTAGCGGGACGCTAGGAGAGCAGTACTTC. The J gene is TRBJ2-7, the V gene TRBV20-1, with 8 positions matching TRBD2. The V segment lost 0 bases and the J segment 7 bases; nucleotides outside the gene matches: 11. This CDR3 has 15 residues. Germline loops: CDR1 DFQATT, CDR2 SNEGSKA (reference sequence).

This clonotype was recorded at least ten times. The DNA of the CDR3 is TGTGCCACACGGGACAGTAGAGGCTACGAGCAGTACTTC. This gives the protein CATRDSRGYEQYF. The chain is built from TRBV19 and TRBJ2-7; 7 bases are shared with TRBD1. This CDR3 contains 13 residues. Trimming removed 10 bases from V and 3 bases from J; junction bases left unmatched: 9. Germline CDR1 and CDR2: LNHDA and SQIVND (reference sequence).

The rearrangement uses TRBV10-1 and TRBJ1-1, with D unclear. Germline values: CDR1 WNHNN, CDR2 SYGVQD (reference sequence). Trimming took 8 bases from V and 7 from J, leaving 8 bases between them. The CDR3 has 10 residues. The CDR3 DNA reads TGCGCCAGCCGGGCTTTTGAAGCTTTCTTT. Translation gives CASRAFEAFF.

CDR3 residues: CASSLEGRRNTEQYF. In DNA form, the CDR3 reads TGCGCCAGCAGCTTGGAGGGGCGTCGAAACACCGAGCAGTACTTC. The chain carries TRBV5-1 and TRBJ2-7, with a tentative D call TRBD1 (5 bases). Germline CDR1 reads SGHRS; CDR2 reads YFSETQ. V was clipped by 0 bases and J by 6 bases, with 16 bases between them. This CDR3 is built from 15 residues.

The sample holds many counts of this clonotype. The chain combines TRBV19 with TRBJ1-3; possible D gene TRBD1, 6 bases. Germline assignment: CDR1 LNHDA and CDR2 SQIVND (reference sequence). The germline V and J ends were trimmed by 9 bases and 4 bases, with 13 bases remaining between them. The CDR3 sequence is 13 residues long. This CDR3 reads CARPPGDGNTIYF. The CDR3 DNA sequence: TGTGCCAGACCTCCAGGGGACGGAAACACCATATATTTT.

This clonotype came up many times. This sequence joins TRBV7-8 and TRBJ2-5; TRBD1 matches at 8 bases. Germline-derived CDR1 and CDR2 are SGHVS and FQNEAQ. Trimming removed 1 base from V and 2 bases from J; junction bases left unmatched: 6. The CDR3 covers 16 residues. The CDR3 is CASSLGFRGLQETQYF. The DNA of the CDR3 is TGTGCCAGCAGCTTAGGCTTCAGGGGGCTTCAAGAGACCCAGTACTTC.

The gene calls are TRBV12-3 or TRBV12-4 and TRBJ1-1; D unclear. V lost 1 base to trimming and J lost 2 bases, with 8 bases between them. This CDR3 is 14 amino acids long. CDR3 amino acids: CASSLGLVNTEAFF. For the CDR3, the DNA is TGTGCCAGCAGTTTAGGACTAGTAAACACTGAAGCTTTCTTT.

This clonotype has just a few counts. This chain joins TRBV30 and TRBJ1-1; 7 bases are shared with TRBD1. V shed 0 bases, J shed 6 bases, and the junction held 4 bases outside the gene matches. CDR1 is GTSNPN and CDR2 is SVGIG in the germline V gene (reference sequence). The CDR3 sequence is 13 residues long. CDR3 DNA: TGTGCCTGGAGTGTACAGGGGTACGCTGAAGCTTTCTTT. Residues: CAWSVQGYAEAFF.

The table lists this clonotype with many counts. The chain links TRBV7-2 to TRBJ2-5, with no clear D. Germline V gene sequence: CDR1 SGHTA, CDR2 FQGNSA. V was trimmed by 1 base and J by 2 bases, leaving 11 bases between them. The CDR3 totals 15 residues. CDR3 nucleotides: TGTGCCAGCAGCTTAGAGGCCAGTGGGCAAGAGACCCAGTACTTC. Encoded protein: CASSLEASGQETQYF.

DNA of the CDR3: TGTGCCACCAGCGCACAGGGGACTACCTACGAGCAGTACTTC. Its translation is CATSAQGTTYEQYF. V is TRBV15 and J is TRBJ2-7; possibly TRBD1 or TRBD2 for D (7 bases each). The CDR3 contains 14 residues. V was clipped by 5 bases and J by 2 bases, with 13 bases between them. Germline values: CDR1 LNHNV, CDR2 YYDKDF (reference sequence).

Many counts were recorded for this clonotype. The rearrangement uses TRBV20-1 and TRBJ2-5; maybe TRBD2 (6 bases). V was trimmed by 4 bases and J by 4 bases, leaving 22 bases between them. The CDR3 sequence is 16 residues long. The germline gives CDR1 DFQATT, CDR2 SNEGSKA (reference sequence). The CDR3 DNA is TGCAGTGCTACCCAAATTGGGCGGGATGTACGAGAGACCCAGTACTTC. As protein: CSATQIGRDVRETQYF.

CDR3 in amino acids: CASSRGPPYEQYF. The CDR3 bases are TGTGCCAGCAGCAGGGGTCCTCCCTACGAGCAGTACTTC. The V and J genes are TRBV7-6 and TRBJ2-7; D may be TRBD1 (5 bases). With 5 bases removed from V and 2 bases from J, the gap between germline ends came to 10 bases. The CDR3 length is 13 residues. CDR1 and CDR2 (germline): SGHVS, FNYEAQ.

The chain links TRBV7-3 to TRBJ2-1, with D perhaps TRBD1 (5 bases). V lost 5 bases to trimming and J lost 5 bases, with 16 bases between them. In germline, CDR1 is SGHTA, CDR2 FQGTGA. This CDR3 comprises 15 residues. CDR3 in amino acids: CASSRSGATNNEQFF. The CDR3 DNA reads TGTGCCAGCAGCCGCTCTGGGGCCACAAACAATGAGCAGTTCTTC.

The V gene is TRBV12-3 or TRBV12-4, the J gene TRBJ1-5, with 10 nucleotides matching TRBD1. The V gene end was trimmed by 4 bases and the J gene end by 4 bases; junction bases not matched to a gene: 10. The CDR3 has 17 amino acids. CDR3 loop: CASSYTGTGVGNQPQHF. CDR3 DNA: TGTGCCAGCAGTTACACCGGGACAGGGGTAGGGAATCAGCCCCAGCATTTT.

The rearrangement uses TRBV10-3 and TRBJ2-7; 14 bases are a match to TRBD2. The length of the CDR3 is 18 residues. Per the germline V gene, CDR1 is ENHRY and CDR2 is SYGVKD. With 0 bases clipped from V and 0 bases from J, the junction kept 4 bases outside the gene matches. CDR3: CAISESGLAGVFSYEQYF. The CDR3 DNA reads TGTGCCATCAGTGAGTCGGGACTAGCGGGAGTGTTCTCCTACGAGCAGTACTTC.

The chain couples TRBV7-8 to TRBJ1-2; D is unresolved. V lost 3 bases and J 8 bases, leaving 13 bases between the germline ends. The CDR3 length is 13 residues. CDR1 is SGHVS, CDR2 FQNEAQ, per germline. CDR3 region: CASSFLRAEGYTF. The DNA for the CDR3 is TGTGCCAGCAGCTTCCTAAGGGCAGAGGGCTACACCTTC.

CDR3 amino acids: CASSLRAPHYEQYF. The CDR3 bases are TGTGCCAGCAGCTTAAGGGCCCCCCACTACGAGCAGTACTTC. The chain combines TRBV7-8 with TRBJ2-7; no clear D gene. The V end lost 2 bases, the J end lost 3 bases, and 11 bases lay between the germline ends. The CDR3 extends over 14 amino acids. Germline V gene data show CDR1 as SGHVS and CDR2 as FQNEAQ.

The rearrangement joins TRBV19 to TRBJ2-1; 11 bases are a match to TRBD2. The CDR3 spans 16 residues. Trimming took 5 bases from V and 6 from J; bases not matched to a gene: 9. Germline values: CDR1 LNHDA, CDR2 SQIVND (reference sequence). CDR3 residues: CASSVRLAGNGNEQFF. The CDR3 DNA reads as TGTGCCAGTAGTGTCCGACTAGCGGGAAATGGCAATGAGCAGTTCTTC.

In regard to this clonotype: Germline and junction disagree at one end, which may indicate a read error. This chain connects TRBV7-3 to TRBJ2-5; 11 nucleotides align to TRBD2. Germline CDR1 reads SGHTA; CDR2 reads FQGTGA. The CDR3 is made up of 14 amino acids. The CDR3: CASSLGLAEEAQYF. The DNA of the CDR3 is TGTGCCAGCAGCTTGGGACTAGCGGAAGAGGCCCAGTACTTC.

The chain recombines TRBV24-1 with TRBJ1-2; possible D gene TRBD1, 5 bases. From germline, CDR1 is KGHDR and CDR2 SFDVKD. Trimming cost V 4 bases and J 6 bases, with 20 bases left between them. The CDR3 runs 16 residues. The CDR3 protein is CATSDPQGVQGNGYTF. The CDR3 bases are TGTGCCACCAGTGACCCTCAAGGGGTTCAGGGAAATGGCTACACCTTC.

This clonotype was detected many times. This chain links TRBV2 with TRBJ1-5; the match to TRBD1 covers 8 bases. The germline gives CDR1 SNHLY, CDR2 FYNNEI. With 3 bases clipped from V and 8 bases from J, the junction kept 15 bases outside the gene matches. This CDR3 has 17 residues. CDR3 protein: CASSETRAGGFLKPQHF. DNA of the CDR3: TGTGCCAGCAGTGAGACTAGGGCAGGGGGCTTTCTTAAGCCCCAGCATTTT.

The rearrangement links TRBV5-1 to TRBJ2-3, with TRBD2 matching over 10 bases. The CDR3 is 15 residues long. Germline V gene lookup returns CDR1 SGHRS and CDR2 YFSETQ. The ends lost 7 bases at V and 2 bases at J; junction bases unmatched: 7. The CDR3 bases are TGCGCCAGCTGCACAGCGGGAGGGAACACAGATACGCAGTATTTT. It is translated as CASCTAGGNTDTQYF.

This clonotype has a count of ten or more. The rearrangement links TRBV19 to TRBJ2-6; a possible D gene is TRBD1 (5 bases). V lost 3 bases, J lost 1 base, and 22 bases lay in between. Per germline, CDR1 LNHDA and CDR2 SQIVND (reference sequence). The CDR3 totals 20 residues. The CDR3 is CASSITSGPVITSGANVLTF. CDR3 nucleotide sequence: TGTGCCAGTAGTATCACCTCAGGGCCCGTTATTACTTCTGGGGCCAACGTCCTGACTTTC.